The source of this T cell receptor beta chain is a study of blood T cell repertoires in COVID-19. On the study more broadly: Acute and convalescent COVID-19 specimens originated in the United States, Italy and Spain.

This CDR3 region has 15 residues. V lost 1 base and J lost 1; bases outside the gene matches: 0. The germline V gene encodes CDR1 MGHRA and CDR2 YSYEKL. This clone has more than one count but fewer than ten. As originally analysed: Researchers report that nucleated cell counts were estimated from reference gene primer amplification. Using immunoSEQ multiplex PCR, the repertoire was profiled, and TCRdb retains in-frame clones only, with some absent. That table is the source of V, J and clone size, and D and trimming were worked out from the DNA. The data hold 75,000 to 90,000 clones, with 80% observed a single time.

The sample consisted of peripheral blood. The chain employs TRBV4-1 and TRBJ1-2; TRBD1 aligns across 10 bases. The TCR was taken from a woman aged 35 to 49 with active or convalescent COVID-19. CDR3 protein: CASSQGTGGNYGYTF. In DNA form, the CDR3 reads TGCGCCAGCAGCCAAGGGACAGGGGGTAACTATGGCTACACCTTC.